This TCR beta chain was sequenced in a study of T cell responses to AZD1222 COVID-19 vaccine. Overall study findings and caveats: The donor cohort was predominantly white British with a female majority, and clonal diversity may have been underestimated.

Notes on this clone: Its specificity is unknown.

There are 16 residues in the CDR3. V was clipped by 4 bases and J by 1 base, with 16 bases between them. Germline V lookup: CDR1 MDHEN, CDR2 SYDVKM. Assay: immunoSEQ multiplex PCR; the TCRdb copy retains only in-frame clones and omits some. The sample has 95,000 to 150,000 clones, 90% seen once. This sequence was found in an adult in good health. The sample was peripheral blood, taken on day 0 of MenACWY control vaccination. The chain combines TRBV28 with TRBJ2-5; possible D gene TRBD2, 6 bases. The CDR3 loop is CASSSPRGALQETQYF. The CDR3 DNA follows: TGTGCCAGCAGTTCCCCCCGCGGGGCCCTCCAAGAGACCCAGTACTTC.